Listed here is a single TCR beta chain. These data come from a study of blood T cell repertoires in COVID-19. CDR3 size: 16 residues. CDR1 and CDR2 from the germline V gene are SGHTS and YDEGEE. The junction had 11 bases not matched to a gene; V was cut back by 3 bases and J by 4 bases. Repertoires were generated with immunoSEQ multiplex PCR, while TCRdb's copy carries only in-frame clones and drops some. Counted here are around 170,000 clones, around 85% occurring once; the ten biggest clones make up more than 3%. This chain joins TRBV5-8 and TRBJ1-1, with TRBD1 matching 8 bases. The sequenced sample was peripheral blood. The TCR comes from a woman between 65 and 79 years old with acute or convalescent COVID-19. The CDR3: CASSYPLGQGSTEAFF. CDR3 sequence (DNA): TGTGCCAGCAGCTACCCCCTCGGACAGGGAAGCACTGAAGCTTTCTTT.